The 10 T cell receptor beta chains given below trace back to one sample, sequenced in a study of blood T cell repertoires in COVID-19. TCRdb's copy holds only in-frame clones and misses some; the assay was immunoSEQ multiplex PCR. This sample has about 250,000 clones, with 80% to 90% found just once. The sequenced material came from peripheral blood. All receptors derive from a woman aged 40 to 49 who had recovered from COVID-19.

This clone was counted a single time. The CDR3 is CASSLGHTLAGGPYEQYF. CDR3 in DNA: TGTGCCAGCAGCTTAGGGCATACTCTAGCGGGAGGACCCTACGAGCAGTACTTC. V gene TRBV7-8 combines with J gene TRBJ2-7, with 11 bases aligning to TRBD2. Germline trimming cut 1 base from V and 2 bases from J; bases unmatched to any gene: 10. This CDR3 is 18 amino acids long. Looked up from germline, CDR1 is SGHVS and CDR2 is FQNEAQ.

The chain links TRBV3-1 (or the pseudogene TRBV3-2) to TRBJ2-3, with D possibly TRBD2 on 7 matching bases. This CDR3 is 15 amino acids long. Trimming stripped 1 base from V and 4 bases from J, with 12 bases between. Germline-derived CDR1 and CDR2 are LGHDT and YNNKEL (reference sequence). CDR3 sequence (DNA): TGTGCCAGCAGCCAAGGGAGGGGGGGGCCAGATACGCAGTATTTT. Protein product: CASSQGRGGPDTQYF.

V and J are TRBV2 and TRBJ1-2, with D possibly matching TRBD1 (6 bases). CDR1 is SNHLY and CDR2 is FYNNEI in the germline V gene. The ends were cut back, 2 bases at V and 6 bases at J, with 10 bases in the middle. This CDR3 has 13 amino acids. The CDR3 protein is CASSEWDKNGYTF. DNA of the CDR3: TGTGCCAGCAGTGAATGGGACAAAAATGGCTACACCTTC.

The chain uses TRBV11-3 and TRBJ2-2; D gene uncertain. There are 14 residues in the CDR3. V was cut by 0 bases and J by 6 bases, with 8 bases left in between. Germline V gene data show CDR1 as SGHNT and CDR2 as YENEEA. CDR3: CASSLDRLPGELFF. As DNA, the CDR3 is TGTGCCAGCAGCTTAGACAGGCTCCCCGGGGAGCTGTTTTTT. Full variable domain (rest looked up from reference TRBV11-3 and TRBJ2-2): EAGVVQSPRYKIIEKKQPVAFWCNPISGHNTLYWYLQNLGQGPELLIRYENEEAVDDSQLPKDRFSAERLKGVDSTLKIQPAELGDSAVYLCASSLDRLPGELFFGEGSRLTVL.

The chain couples TRBV19 to TRBJ1-3, with 7 bases fitting TRBD1. The CDR3 spans 15 residues. Per the germline V gene, CDR1 is LNHDA and CDR2 is SQIVND (reference sequence). Trimming took 9 bases from V and 2 from J; bases not matched to a gene: 10. The DNA of the CDR3 is TGTGCCAGCACCTCTGGGACAGATGCTGGAAACACCATATATTTT. It yields the protein CASTSGTDAGNTIYF.

CDR3 bases: TGCGCCAGCAGCGTCGGGAGGGTGAGCACAGATACGCAGTATTTT. Amino acids: CASSVGRVSTDTQYF. This chain links TRBV4-3 with TRBJ2-3, with 8 positions matching TRBD2. Looked up from germline, CDR1 is LGHNA and CDR2 is YSLEER. The V gene end was trimmed by 5 bases and the J gene end by 0 bases; junction bases not matched to a gene: 4. This CDR3 has 15 residues.

This clone was counted between two and nine times. The gene calls are TRBV28 and TRBJ1-2, with 8 bases matching TRBD1. CDR1 is MDHEN, CDR2 SYDVKM, per germline. This CDR3 is 16 amino acids long. V dropped 3 bases and J dropped 3; count of bases not matched to a gene: 9. CDR3 bases: TGTGCCAGCAGTTTCCGGGACAGGACTCTTCACTATGGCTACACCTTC. It translates to CASSFRDRTLHYGYTF.

J is TRBJ1-2 and V is TRBV3-1 (or the pseudogene TRBV3-2); D possibly corresponds to TRBD1 (6 bases). This CDR3 contains 12 residues. CDR1 and CDR2 (germline): LGHDT, YNNKEL (reference sequence). The V end was cut by 8 bases, the J end by 4 bases, with 11 bases between. DNA of the CDR3: TGTGCCAGCTGGGGGCGGCCCTATGGCTACACCTTC. This encodes CASWGRPYGYTF.

The chain has TRBV5-1 and TRBJ2-2; 9 nucleotides line up with TRBD2. J lost 1 base, V lost 1 base, and 2 bases had no gene match. Per the germline V gene, CDR1 is SGHRS and CDR2 is YFSETQ. The CDR3 spans 16 residues. The chain's CDR3 is CASSLYSGGNTGELFF. DNA of the CDR3: TGCGCCAGCAGCTTGTATAGCGGGGGGAACACCGGGGAGCTGTTTTTT.

The rearrangement links TRBV7-9 to TRBJ2-1; D possibly corresponds to TRBD1 (5 bases). V lost 4 bases to trimming and J lost 8 bases, with 15 bases between them. CDR1 SEHNR and CDR2 FQNEAQ come from the germline V gene (reference sequence). The CDR3 length is 14 residues. CDR3 sequence: CASSSPGPGHEQFF. DNA for the CDR3: TGTGCCAGCAGCTCTCCCGGGCCAGGGCATGAGCAGTTCTTC.